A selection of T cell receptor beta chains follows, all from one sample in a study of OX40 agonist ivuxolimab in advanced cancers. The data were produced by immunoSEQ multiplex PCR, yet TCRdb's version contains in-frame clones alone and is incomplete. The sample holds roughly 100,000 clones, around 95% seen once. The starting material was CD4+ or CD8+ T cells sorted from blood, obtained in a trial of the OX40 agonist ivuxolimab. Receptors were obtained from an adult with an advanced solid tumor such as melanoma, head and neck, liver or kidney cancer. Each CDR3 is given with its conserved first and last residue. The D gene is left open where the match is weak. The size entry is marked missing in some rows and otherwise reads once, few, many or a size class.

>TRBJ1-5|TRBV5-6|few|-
CASSLAAGPGNQPQHF
TGTGCCAGCAGCTTGGCCGCGGGTCCGGGCAATCAGCCCCAGCATTTT
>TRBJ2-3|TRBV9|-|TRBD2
CASSRRGAGGRDTQYF
TGTGCCAGCAGCCGCCGGGGGGCGGGAGGGAGAGATACGCAGTATTTT
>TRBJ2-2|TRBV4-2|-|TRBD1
CASSQGTAGELFF
TGTGCCAGCAGCCAGGGGACAGCCGGGGAGCTGTTTTTT
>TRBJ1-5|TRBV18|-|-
CASSLLGDQPQHF
TGTGCCAGCTCATTACTGGGTGATCAGCCCCAGCATTTT
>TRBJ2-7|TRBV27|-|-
CASSLYPEGSAYEQYF
TGTGCCAGCAGTTTATACCCCGAGGGGAGCGCCTACGAGCAGTACTTC
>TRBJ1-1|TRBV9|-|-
CASSRGRGQNTEAFF
TGTGCCAGCAGCCGAGGCCGGGGCCAGAACACTGAAGCTTTCTTT
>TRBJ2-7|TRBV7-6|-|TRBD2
CASSLSSGRSYEQYF
TGTGCCAGCAGCTTGTCTAGCGGTCGCTCCTACGAGCAGTACTTC
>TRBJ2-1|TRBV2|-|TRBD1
CASRGQGAGNEQFF
TGTGCCAGCAGAGGACAGGGGGCGGGCAATGAGCAGTTCTTC
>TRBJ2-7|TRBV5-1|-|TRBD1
CASTLSGTDLYEQYF
TGCGCCAGCACCTTGTCCGGGACAGATCTCTACGAGCAGTACTTC
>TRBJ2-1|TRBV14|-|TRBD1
CASSQTGQGARRDNEQFF
TGTGCCAGCAGCCAAACTGGACAGGGGGCCCGACGGGACAATGAGCAGTTCTTC
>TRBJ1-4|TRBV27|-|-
CASSFREDEKLFF
TGTGCCAGCAGTTTTAGAGAGGATGAAAAACTGTTTTTT
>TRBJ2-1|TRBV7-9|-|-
CASSLDGMGRNNEQFF
TGTGCCAGCAGCTTAGATGGGATGGGGAGAAACAATGAGCAGTTCTTC
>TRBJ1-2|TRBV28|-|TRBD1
CASSPMRGGASGYTF
TGTGCCAGCAGTCCTATGAGAGGGGGCGCCTCTGGCTACACCTTC
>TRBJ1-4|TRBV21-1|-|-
CASSKVAGFHEYEKLFF
TGTGCCAGCAGCAAAGTCGCAGGGTTTCACGAGTATGAAAAACTGTTTTTT
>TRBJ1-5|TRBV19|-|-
CASSIWSVGNQPQHF
TGTGCCAGTAGTATCTGGAGTGTGGGGAATCAGCCCCAGCATTTT
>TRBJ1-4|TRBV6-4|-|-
CASSDSGTGNEKLFF
TGTGCCAGCAGTGACTCCGGGACGGGTAATGAAAAACTGTTTTTT
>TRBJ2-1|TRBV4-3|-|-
CASSQVEISREQFF
TGCGCCAGCAGCCAAGTTGAAATCAGCCGGGAGCAGTTCTTC
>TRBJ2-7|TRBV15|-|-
CATSTDKPSYEQYF
TGTGCCACCAGCACAGACAAGCCGTCATACGAGCAGTACTTC
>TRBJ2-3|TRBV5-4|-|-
CASSYLGGDTDTQYF
TGTGCCAGCAGCTACCTTGGAGGGGATACAGATACGCAGTATTTT
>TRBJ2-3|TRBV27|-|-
CASSYMGGPGTDTQYF
TGTGCCAGCAGTTATATGGGGGGACCCGGCACAGATACGCAGTATTTT
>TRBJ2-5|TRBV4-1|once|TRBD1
CASSHLRGQGASETQYF
TGCGCCAGCAGCCATCTCAGGGGCCAGGGGGCGTCGGAGACCCAGTACTTC
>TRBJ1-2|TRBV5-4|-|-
CASSLRGINYGYTF
TGTGCCAGCAGCTTGAGGGGTATTAACTATGGCTACACCTTC
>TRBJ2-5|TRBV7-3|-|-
CASSLLFYQGLETQYF
TGTGCCAGCAGCTTACTGTTCTATCAGGGGCTAGAGACCCAGTACTTC
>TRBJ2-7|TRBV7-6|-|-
CASSLGGGTYEQYF
TGTGCCAGCAGCTTAGGAGGCGGGACCTACGAGCAGTACTTC
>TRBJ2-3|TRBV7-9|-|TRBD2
CASQLLTSGMGTDTQYF
TGTGCCAGCCAACTTTTGACTAGCGGGATGGGCACAGATACGCAGTATTTT
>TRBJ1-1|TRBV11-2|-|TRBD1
CASSLAGSGGDRASAFF
TGTGCCAGCAGCTTAGCCGGTAGCGGCGGGGACAGGGCAAGTGCTTTCTTT